These 24 T cell receptor beta chains were all obtained from the same sample, sequenced in a study of T cell changes during pregnancy in multiple sclerosis. Data came from immunoSEQ multiplex PCR; TCRdb stores just in-frame clones and leaves some out. Of about 27,000 clones listed, around nine tenths are singletons. The sequenced sample was CD8+ T cells from peripheral blood mononuclear cells, obtained in the second trimester of pregnancy. The receptors were gathered from a female donor with multiple sclerosis, enrolled in a pregnancy study.

The CDR3 DNA sequence: TGTGCCAGCAGTTCTTTGGGACTGGGAGAGACCCAGTACTTC. It codes for CASSSLGLGETQYF. The chain recombines TRBV6-5 with TRBJ2-5; possible D gene TRBD2, 6 bases. Trimming removed 4 bases from V and 4 bases from J, with 13 bases in between. Germline CDR1 MNHEY, CDR2 SVGAGI. The CDR3 runs to 14 residues.

This clone was detected a few times. The genes are TRBV4-3 and TRBJ1-3; no firm D call. V shed 0 bases and J shed 3 bases, with 6 bases lying between them. From germline, CDR1 is LGHNA and CDR2 YSLEER. The CDR3 is 14 amino acids. CDR3 sequence reads: CASSQESVGNTIYF. The DNA of the CDR3 is TGCGCCAGCAGCCAAGAATCCGTTGGAAACACCATATATTTT.

The V and J genes are TRBV4-1 and TRBJ1-2, with TRBD1 matching over 8 bases. V dropped 0 bases and J dropped 5; count of bases not matched to a gene: 11. Germline lookup yields CDR1 MGHRA and CDR2 YSYEKL. The CDR3 length is 17 residues. The CDR3 loop reads CASSQEIQGAELYGYTF. CDR3 bases: TGCGCCAGCAGCCAAGAGATCCAGGGGGCGGAACTTTATGGCTACACCTTC.

The rearrangement uses TRBV15 and TRBJ1-1; no clear D. This CDR3 has 15 residues. The V end lost 1 base, the J end lost 5 bases, and 14 bases lay between the germline ends. Germline lookup yields CDR1 LNHNV and CDR2 YYDKDF (reference sequence). CDR3 residues: CATSRVKGPGTEAFF. The CDR3 DNA is TGTGCCACCAGCAGAGTCAAGGGCCCGGGAACTGAAGCTTTCTTT.

The V and J genes are TRBV4-2 and TRBJ1-2, with D tentatively TRBD1 (6 bases). Per the germline V gene, CDR1 is LGHNA and CDR2 is YNFKEQ. The V end lost 1 base, the J end lost 3 bases, and 15 bases lay between the germline ends. The CDR3 is 16 amino acids. CDR3 in amino acids: CASSQVAPGAHYGYTF. Written as DNA, the CDR3 is TGTGCCAGCAGCCAAGTAGCACCAGGGGCACACTATGGCTACACCTTC.

The V call is TRBV11-2, the J call TRBJ1-2; D remains ambiguous. The CDR3 has 14 amino acids. The ends were cut back, 1 base at V and 6 bases at J, with 12 bases in the middle. Germline-derived CDR1 and CDR2 are SGHAT and FQNNGV. The CDR3 is CASSLVLGRDGYTF. CDR3 sequence (DNA): TGTGCCAGCAGCTTAGTTTTAGGTCGGGATGGCTACACCTTC.

The chain employs TRBV9 and TRBJ2-7; D might be TRBD1 (6 bases). There are 13 residues in the CDR3. V lost 3 bases to trimming and J lost 7 bases, with 14 bases between them. Germline CDR1 and CDR2: SGDLS and YYNGEE. The CDR3: CASSEMGAGEQYF. The CDR3 DNA reads TGTGCCAGCAGCGAAATGGGGGCCGGAGAGCAGTACTTC.

The rearrangement uses TRBV7-9 and TRBJ1-1, with D perhaps TRBD1 (5 bases). The CDR3 covers 13 residues. Between the trimmed V and J ends, which lost 7 bases and 11 bases, there was a span of 20 bases. Germline V gene sequence: CDR1 SEHNR, CDR2 FQNEAQ (reference sequence). The DNA for the CDR3 is TGTGCCAGCAACCCACCGGGGGGGGACGGGGCTTTCTTT. This translates into CASNPPGGDGAFF.

The rearrangement uses TRBV4-1 and TRBJ2-7; 8 bases are a match to TRBD1. The CDR3 spans 18 residues. With 1 base clipped from V and 7 bases from J, the junction kept 18 bases outside the gene matches. Looked up from germline, CDR1 is MGHRA and CDR2 is YSYEKL. The CDR3 reads CASSQGVAGTGRRREQYF. The CDR3 region has the DNA TGCGCCAGCAGCCAAGGGGTCGCCGGGACAGGACGGCGGAGAGAGCAGTACTTC.

The chain uses TRBV10-2 and TRBJ1-2, with D possibly matching TRBD1 (6 bases). The CDR3 is 13 amino acids. V was clipped by 4 bases and J by 6 bases, with 12 bases between them. Germline CDR1 is WSHSY and CDR2 is SAAADI. In nucleotides, the CDR3 is TGCGCCAGCAGTGGAGGACAGTTCGATGGCTACACCTTC. Its protein is CASSGGQFDGYTF.

This clone was seen at least ten times. The rearrangement links TRBV4-2 to TRBJ2-1; D unclear. CDR1 is LGHNA, CDR2 YNFKEQ, per germline. CDR3 size: 15 residues. V was clipped by 3 bases and J by 0 bases, with 9 bases between them. CDR3 DNA: TGTGCCAGCAGCCAGGGCGATAGCTCCTACAATGAGCAGTTCTTC. Translated, it gives CASSQGDSSYNEQFF.

The chain employs TRBV9 and TRBJ2-3; TRBD2 matches 7 bases. The CDR3 covers 14 residues. Germline V gives CDR1 SGDLS, CDR2 YYNGEE. V dropped 4 bases and J dropped 5; count of bases not matched to a gene: 7. The CDR3 region is CASSPGTKKDTQYF. The CDR3 DNA follows: TGTGCCAGCAGCCCGGGGACTAAAAAAGATACGCAGTATTTT. The variable domain in full, with the rest retrieved from reference TRBV9 and TRBJ2-3, is DSGVTQTPKHLITATGQRVTLRCSPRSGDLSVYWYQQSLDQGLQFLIQYYNGEERAKGNILERFSAQQFPDLHSELNLSSLELGDSALYFCASSPGTKKDTQYFGPGTRLTVL.

V and J are TRBV7-8 and TRBJ2-3; D is possibly TRBD2 (5 bases). The germline V gene has CDR1 SGHVS and CDR2 FQNEAQ. The CDR3 runs 15 residues. The ends were cut back, 7 bases at V and 2 bases at J, with 16 bases in the middle. The CDR3 bases are TGTGCCAGCACTCCGTCTAGCCTTATCACAGATACGCAGTATTTT. Its translation is CASTPSSLITDTQYF.

The chain combines TRBV5-6 with TRBJ2-2; TRBD2 is a possible D gene (5 bases). V lost 0 bases to trimming and J lost 6 bases, with 6 bases between them. CDR1 and CDR2 (germline): SGHDT, YYEEEE. This CDR3 spans 13 amino acids. In DNA form, the CDR3 reads TGTGCCAGCAGCTTGGGGGGAGCCGGGGAGCTGTTTTTT. Its translation: CASSLGGAGELFF.

V is TRBV6-1 and J is TRBJ1-5; 11 positions agree with TRBD1. The trim removed 1 base at V and 0 bases at J, leaving 8 bases unmatched. This CDR3 is 19 amino acids long. Looked up from germline, CDR1 is MNHNS and CDR2 is SASEGT. DNA of the CDR3: TGTGCCAGCAGTGAAGGGGGACAGGGGGGTTTCTATAGCAATCAGCCCCAGCATTTT. This codes for CASSEGGQGGFYSNQPQHF.

The rearrangement uses TRBV7-9 and TRBJ2-5, with a weak D call TRBD2 (6 bases). Trimming shortened V by 2 bases and J by 4 bases, and 17 bases separated the two germline ends. Germline V gene sequence: CDR1 SEHNR, CDR2 FQNEAQ (reference sequence). The CDR3 covers 16 residues. The CDR3 is CASSLFLGGGGETQYF. CDR3 coding DNA: TGTGCCAGCAGCTTATTCCTTGGGGGAGGTGGAGAGACCCAGTACTTC.

This rearrangement joins TRBV6-4 to TRBJ2-1, with TRBD2 matching 9 bases. CDR1 is MRHNA, CDR2 SNTAGT, per germline. The J segment lost 0 bases and the V segment lost 3 bases, leaving 0 bases of the junction unmatched. The CDR3 length is 15 residues. CDR3 region: CASSERGGSYNEQFF. The CDR3, as DNA: TGTGCCAGCAGTGAGCGGGGGGGCTCCTACAATGAGCAGTTCTTC.

The genes are TRBV29-1 and TRBJ1-2; TRBD1 aligns across 7 bases. V was pared by 2 bases and J by 0 bases, with 6 bases of the junction left unmatched. Germline assignment: CDR1 SQVTM and CDR2 ANQGSEA. The CDR3 has 15 amino acids. The CDR3 loop reads CSVESTGESNYGYTF. Here the CDR3 DNA reads TGCAGCGTTGAAAGTACAGGGGAATCTAACTATGGCTACACCTTC. Supplemented by reference TRBV29-1 and TRBJ1-2, the full variable domain reads SAVISQKPSRDICQRGTSLTIQCQVDSQVTMMFWYRQQPGQSLTLIATANQGSEATYESGFVIDKFPISRPNLTFSTLTVSNMSPEDSSIYLCSVESTGESNYGYTFGSGTRLTVV.

V usage is TRBV2 and J usage is TRBJ2-7; D remains unclear. The CDR3 sequence is 11 residues long. Germline assignment: CDR1 SNHLY and CDR2 FYNNEI. V was trimmed by 3 bases and J by 4 bases, leaving 4 bases between them. The CDR3 DNA sequence: TGTGCCAGCAGTGAGCTATACGAGCAGTACTTC. This codes for CASSELYEQYF.

This chain joins TRBV18 and TRBJ2-7; TRBD1 matches at 9 bases. The V segment lost 2 bases and the J segment 5 bases; nucleotides outside the gene matches: 4. Germline CDR1 reads KGHSH; CDR2 reads LQKENI. The CDR3 consists of 14 residues. The CDR3 DNA sequence: TGTGCCAGCTCACCAGAGGACAGGGGACACGAGCAGTACTTC. Translation: CASSPEDRGHEQYF.

As regards this clone: It may be a read error: a sequence one base away is much more abundant. The CDR3, as DNA: TGTACCAGCAGCAAGCGGGGGAGGGCTAATGAAAAACTGTTTTTT. This translates into CTSSKRGRANEKLFF. The chain carries TRBV21-1 and TRBJ1-4. TRBV21-1 constitutes a pseudogene. The CDR3 is 15 amino acids.

The chain combines TRBV6-5 with TRBJ1-2; D might be TRBD1 (5 bases). Germline V lookup: CDR1 MNHEY, CDR2 SVGAGI. The CDR3 is 14 residues long. Trimming removed 2 bases from V and 6 bases from J, with 13 bases in between. The CDR3 loop is CASSYHPRADGYTF. CDR3 in DNA: TGTGCCAGCAGTTACCATCCCAGGGCTGATGGCTACACCTTC.

This clone appeared once. The chain couples TRBV27 to TRBJ2-7; 11 bases are shared with TRBD1. V was pared by 10 bases and J by 3 bases, with 2 bases of the junction left unmatched. Germline V gene sequence: CDR1 MNHEY, CDR2 SMNVEV (reference sequence). This CDR3 region has 12 residues. CDR3 coding DNA: TGTGCCACGGGACAGGGGGACTACGAGCAGTACTTC. It is translated as CATGQGDYEQYF.

The chain carries TRBV4-1 and TRBJ1-5; D ambiguous. CDR1 is MGHRA and CDR2 is YSYEKL in the germline V gene. Trimming removed 1 base at V and 0 bases at J, with 13 bases between. This CDR3 is built from 17 residues. The CDR3 spells CASSQGYGFPSNQPQHF. The DNA of the CDR3 is TGCGCCAGCAGCCAAGGGTACGGGTTCCCTAGCAATCAGCCCCAGCATTTT.